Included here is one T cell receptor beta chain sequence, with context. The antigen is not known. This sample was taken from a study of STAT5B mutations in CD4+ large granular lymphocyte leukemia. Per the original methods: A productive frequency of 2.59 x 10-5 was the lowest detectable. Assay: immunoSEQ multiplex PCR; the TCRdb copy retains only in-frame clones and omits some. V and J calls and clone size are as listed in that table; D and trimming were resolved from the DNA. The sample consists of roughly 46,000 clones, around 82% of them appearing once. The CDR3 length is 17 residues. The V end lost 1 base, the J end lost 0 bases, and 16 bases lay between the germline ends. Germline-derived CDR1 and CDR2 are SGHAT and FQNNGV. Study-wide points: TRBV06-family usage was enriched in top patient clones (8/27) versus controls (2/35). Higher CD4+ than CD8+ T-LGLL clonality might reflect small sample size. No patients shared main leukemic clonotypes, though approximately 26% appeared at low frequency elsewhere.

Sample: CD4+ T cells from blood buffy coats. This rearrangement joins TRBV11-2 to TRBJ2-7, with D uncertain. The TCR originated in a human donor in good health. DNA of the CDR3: TGTGCCAGCAGCTTAGGTTGGTCGGGTCGGAGCTCCTACGAGCAGTACTTC. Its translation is CASSLGWSGRSSYEQYF.